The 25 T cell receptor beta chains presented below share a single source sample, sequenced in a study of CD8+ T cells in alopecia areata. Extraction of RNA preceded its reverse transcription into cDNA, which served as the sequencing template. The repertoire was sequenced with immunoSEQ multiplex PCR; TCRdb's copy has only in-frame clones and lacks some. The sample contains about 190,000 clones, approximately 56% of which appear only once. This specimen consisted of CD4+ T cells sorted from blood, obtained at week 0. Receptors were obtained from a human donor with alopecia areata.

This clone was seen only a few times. In nucleotides, the CDR3 is TGCGCCAGCAGCGTTGGGACTAGCGGGGGATCTTACACAGATACGCAGTATTTT. This translates into CASSVGTSGGSYTDTQYF. The V call is TRBV5-1, the J call TRBJ2-3, with 14 bases fitting TRBD2. V trimming: 4 bases; J trimming: 2 bases; junction bases outside the gene matches: 9. Germline CDR1 reads SGHRS; CDR2 reads YFSETQ. The CDR3 runs 18 residues.

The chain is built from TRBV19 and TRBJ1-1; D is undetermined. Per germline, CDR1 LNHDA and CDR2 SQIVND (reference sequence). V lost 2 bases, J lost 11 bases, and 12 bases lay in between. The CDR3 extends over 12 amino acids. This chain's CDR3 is CASSIREGPAFF. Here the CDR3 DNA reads TGTGCCAGTAGTATAAGAGAGGGCCCGGCTTTCTTT.

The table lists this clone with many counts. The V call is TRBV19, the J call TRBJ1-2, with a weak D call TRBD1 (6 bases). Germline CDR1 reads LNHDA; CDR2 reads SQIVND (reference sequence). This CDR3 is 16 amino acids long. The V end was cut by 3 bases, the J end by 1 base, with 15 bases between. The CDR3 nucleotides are TGTGCCAGTAGTATCGGACAGAGAACGTTTAACTATGGCTACACCTTC. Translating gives CASSIGQRTFNYGYTF.

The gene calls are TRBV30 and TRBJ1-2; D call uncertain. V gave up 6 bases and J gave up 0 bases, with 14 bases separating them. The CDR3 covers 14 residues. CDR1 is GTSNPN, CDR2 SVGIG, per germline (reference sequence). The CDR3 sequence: CACSRHPANYGYTF. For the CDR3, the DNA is TGTGCCTGCTCGAGACACCCAGCTAACTATGGCTACACCTTC. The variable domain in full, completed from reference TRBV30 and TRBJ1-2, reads SQTIHQWPATLVQPVGSPLSLECTVEGTSNPNLYWYRQAAGRGLQLLFYSVGIGQISSEVPQNLSASRPQDRQFILSSKKLLLSDSGFYLCACSRHPANYGYTFGSGTRLTVV.

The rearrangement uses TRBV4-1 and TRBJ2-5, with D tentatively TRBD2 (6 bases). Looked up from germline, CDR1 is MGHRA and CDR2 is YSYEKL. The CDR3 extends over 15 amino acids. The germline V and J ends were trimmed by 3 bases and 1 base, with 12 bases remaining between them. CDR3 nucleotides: TGCGCCAGCAGCCAGCGGGGAGTTCCCCAAGAGACCCAGTACTTC. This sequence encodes CASSQRGVPQETQYF.

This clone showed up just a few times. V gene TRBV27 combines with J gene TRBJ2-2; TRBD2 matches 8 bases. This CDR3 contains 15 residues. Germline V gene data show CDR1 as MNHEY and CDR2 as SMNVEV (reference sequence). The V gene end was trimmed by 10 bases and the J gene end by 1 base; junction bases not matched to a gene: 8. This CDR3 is CATKSGTRNTGELFF. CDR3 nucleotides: TGTGCCACCAAGTCCGGGACTAGGAACACCGGGGAGCTGTTTTTT.

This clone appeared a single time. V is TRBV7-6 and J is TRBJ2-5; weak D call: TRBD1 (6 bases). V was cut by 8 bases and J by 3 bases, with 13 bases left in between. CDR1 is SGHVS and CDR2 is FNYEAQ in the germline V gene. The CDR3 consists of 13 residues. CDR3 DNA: TGTGCCAGCGGAAACAGGGTTGAAGAGACCCAGTACTTC. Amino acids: CASGNRVEETQYF.

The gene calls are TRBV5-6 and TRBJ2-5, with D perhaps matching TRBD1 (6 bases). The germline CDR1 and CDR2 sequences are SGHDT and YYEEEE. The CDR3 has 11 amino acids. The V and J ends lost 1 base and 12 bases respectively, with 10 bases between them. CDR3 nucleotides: TGTGCCAGCAGCTTGAGGGACATGGAGTACTTC. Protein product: CASSLRDMEYF.

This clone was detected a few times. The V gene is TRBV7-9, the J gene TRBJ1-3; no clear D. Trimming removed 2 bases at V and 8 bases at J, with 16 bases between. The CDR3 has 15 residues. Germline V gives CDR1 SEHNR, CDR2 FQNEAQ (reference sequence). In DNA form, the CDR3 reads TGTGCCAGCAGCTTACGAGAGGGTCCCGCGGACACCATATATTTT. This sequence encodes CASSLREGPADTIYF. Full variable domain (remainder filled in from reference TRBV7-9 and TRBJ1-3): DTGVSQNPRHKITKRGQNVTFRCDPISEHNRLYWYRQTLGQGPEFLTYFQNEAQLEKSRLLSDRFSAERPKGSFSTLEIQRTEQGDSAMYLCASSLREGPADTIYFGEGSWLTVV.

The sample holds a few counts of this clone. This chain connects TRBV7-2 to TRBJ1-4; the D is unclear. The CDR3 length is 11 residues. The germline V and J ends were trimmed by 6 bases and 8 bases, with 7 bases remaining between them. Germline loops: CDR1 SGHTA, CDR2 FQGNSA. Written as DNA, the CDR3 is TGTGCCAGCAGGCAAAACGAAAAACTGTTTTTT. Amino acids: CASRQNEKLFF. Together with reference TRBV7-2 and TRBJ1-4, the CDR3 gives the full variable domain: GAGVSQSPSNKVTEKGKDVELRCDPISGHTALYWYRQSLGQGLEFLIYFQGNSAPDKSGLPSDRFSAERTGGSVSTLTIQRTQQEDSAVYLCASRQNEKLFFGSGTQLSVL.

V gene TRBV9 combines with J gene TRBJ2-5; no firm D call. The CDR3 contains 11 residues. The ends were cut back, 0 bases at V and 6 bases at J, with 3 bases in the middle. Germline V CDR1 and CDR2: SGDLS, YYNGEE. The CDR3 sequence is CASSVDQTQYF. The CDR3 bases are TGTGCCAGCAGCGTAGACCAGACCCAGTACTTC.

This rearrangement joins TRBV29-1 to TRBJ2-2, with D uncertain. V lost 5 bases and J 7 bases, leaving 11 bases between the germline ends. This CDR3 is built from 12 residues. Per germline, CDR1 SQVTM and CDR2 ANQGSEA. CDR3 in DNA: TGCAGCGTTACGGGTGTTAACGGGGAGCTGTTTTTT. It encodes CSVTGVNGELFF.

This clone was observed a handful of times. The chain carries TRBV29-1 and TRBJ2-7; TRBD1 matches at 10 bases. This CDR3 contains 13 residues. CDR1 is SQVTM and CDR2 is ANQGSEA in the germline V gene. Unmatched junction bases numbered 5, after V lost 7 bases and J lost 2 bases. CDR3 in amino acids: CSAGQGDTYEQYF. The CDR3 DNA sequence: TGCAGCGCCGGACAGGGGGATACCTACGAGCAGTACTTC.

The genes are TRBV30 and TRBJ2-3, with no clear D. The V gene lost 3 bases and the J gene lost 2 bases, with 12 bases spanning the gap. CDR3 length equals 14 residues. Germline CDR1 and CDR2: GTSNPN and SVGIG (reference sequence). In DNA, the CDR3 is TGTGCCTGGAGCAAGATGGACGCCACAGATACGCAGTATTTT. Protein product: CAWSKMDATDTQYF.

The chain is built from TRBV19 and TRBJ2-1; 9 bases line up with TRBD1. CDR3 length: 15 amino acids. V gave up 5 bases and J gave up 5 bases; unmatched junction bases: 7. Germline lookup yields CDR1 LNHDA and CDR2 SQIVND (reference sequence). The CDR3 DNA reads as TGTGCCAGTAGTCCGCGGACAGGGGCTGACAATGAGCAGTTCTTC. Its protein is CASSPRTGADNEQFF.

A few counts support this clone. The CDR3 sequence: CAISERLADTQYF. The CDR3 nucleotides read TGTGCCATCAGTGAGCGGCTCGCGGATACGCAGTATTTT. The genes are TRBV10-3 and TRBJ2-3; D gene unclear. Looked up from germline, CDR1 is ENHRY and CDR2 is SYGVKD. Trimming removed 2 bases from V and 6 bases from J, with 9 bases in between. This CDR3 has 13 amino acids.

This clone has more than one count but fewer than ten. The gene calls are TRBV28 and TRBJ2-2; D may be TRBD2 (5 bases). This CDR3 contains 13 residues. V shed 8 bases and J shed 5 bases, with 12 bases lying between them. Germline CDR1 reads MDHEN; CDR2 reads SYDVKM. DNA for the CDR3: TGTGCCAGCCTTAACGGGGTTACCGGGGAGCTGTTTTTT. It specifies CASLNGVTGELFF.

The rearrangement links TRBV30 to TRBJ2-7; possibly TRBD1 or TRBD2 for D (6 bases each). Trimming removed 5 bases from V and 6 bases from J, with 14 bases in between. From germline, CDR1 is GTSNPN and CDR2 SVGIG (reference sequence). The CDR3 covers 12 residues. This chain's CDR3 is CAWGGVGAEQYF. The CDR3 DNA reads TGTGCCTGGGGAGGGGTGGGGGCCGAGCAGTACTTC. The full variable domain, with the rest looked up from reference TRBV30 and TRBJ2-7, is SQTIHQWPATLVQPVGSPLSLECTVEGTSNPNLYWYRQAAGRGLQLLFYSVGIGQISSEVPQNLSASRPQDRQFILSSKKLLLSDSGFYLCAWGGVGAEQYFGPGTRLTVT.

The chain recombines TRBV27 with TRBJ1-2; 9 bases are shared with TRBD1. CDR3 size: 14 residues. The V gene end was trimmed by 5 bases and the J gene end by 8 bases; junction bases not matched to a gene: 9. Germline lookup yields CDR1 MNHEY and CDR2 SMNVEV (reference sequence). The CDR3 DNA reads TGTGCCAGCAGTCACGGACAGGGGATGAGGGGCTACACCTTC. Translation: CASSHGQGMRGYTF.

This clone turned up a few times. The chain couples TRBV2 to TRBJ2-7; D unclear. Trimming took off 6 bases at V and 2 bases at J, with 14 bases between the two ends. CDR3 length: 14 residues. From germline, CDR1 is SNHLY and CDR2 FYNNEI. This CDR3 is CASRERRLAYEQYF. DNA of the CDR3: TGTGCCAGCAGGGAAAGACGACTGGCCTACGAGCAGTACTTC.

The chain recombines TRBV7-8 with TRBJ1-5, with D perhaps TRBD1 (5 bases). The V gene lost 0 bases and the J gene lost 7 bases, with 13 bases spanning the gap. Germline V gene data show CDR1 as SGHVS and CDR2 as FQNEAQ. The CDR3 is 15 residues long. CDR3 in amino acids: CASSLARWGGQPQHF. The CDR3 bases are TGTGCCAGCAGCTTAGCGCGGTGGGGGGGACAGCCCCAGCATTTT.

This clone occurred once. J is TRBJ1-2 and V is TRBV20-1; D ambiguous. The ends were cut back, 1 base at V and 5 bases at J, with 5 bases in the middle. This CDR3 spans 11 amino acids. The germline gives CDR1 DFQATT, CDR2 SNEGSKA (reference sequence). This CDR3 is CSARVEYGYTF. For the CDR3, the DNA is TGCAGTGCTAGAGTGGAGTATGGCTACACCTTC.

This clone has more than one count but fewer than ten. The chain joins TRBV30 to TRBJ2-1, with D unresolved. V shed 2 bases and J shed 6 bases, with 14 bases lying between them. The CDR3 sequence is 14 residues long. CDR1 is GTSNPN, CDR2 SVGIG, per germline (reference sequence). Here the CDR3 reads CAWSRKELGNEQFF. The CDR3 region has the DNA TGTGCCTGGAGTAGGAAGGAATTGGGCAATGAGCAGTTCTTC.

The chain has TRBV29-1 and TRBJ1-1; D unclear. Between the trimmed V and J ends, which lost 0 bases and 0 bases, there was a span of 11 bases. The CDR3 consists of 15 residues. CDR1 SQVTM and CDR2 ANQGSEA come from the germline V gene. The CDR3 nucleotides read TGCAGCGTTGAAGATCATGCGGTGATGAACACTGAAGCTTTCTTT. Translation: CSVEDHAVMNTEAFF.

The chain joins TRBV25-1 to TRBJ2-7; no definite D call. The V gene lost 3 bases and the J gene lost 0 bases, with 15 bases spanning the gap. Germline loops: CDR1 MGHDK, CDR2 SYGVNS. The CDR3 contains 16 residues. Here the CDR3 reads CASSELHSSGSYEQYF. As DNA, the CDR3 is TGTGCCAGCAGTGAGTTACACTCATCGGGCTCCTACGAGCAGTACTTC.